This TCR beta chain was obtained from a study of lymphopenia after photon versus proton radiotherapy. Study-wide results and caveats: Under photons, naive T cells and diversity fell while effector/memory populations rose. In patients who died, overall survival fell as post-nadir TCR diversity dropped more. After lymphocyte nadir, photon-treated repertoires showed oligoclonal expansion, especially CD8+ Temra.

Sequencing was performed with immunoSEQ multiplex PCR; in TCRdb, only in-frame clones are kept and a portion is missing. The data hold 150,000 to 200,000 clones, with roughly nine tenths observed a single time. Note on this clone: Its cognate antigen is unknown.

This receptor was identified in a man aged 45-65 years with gastric cancer. Sequenced material: peripheral blood, taken from a patient treated with photon-based radiotherapy.

The CDR3 region is CASSQDSGAGETQYF. CDR3 bases: TGTGCCAGCAGCCAAGATTCCGGGGCGGGGGAGACCCAGTACTTC. This chain connects TRBV4-2 to TRBJ2-5, with TRBD2 as a possible D gene (6 bases). The CDR3 sequence is 15 residues long. CDR1 and CDR2 from the germline V gene are LGHNA and YNFKEQ. The V and J ends lost 0 bases and 5 bases respectively, with 13 bases between them.